The rows below give T cell receptor beta chains drawn from one sample of a study of blood T cell repertoires in COVID-19. This table comes from immunoSEQ multiplex PCR, and its TCRdb copy is limited to in-frame clones, with some not included. Of 150,000 to 200,000 clones listed, roughly 90% were seen once; the top ten hold approximately 9.9%. Sequenced sample: peripheral blood. Receptors originate from a woman aged 60-70 years with COVID-19, enrolled during active disease. CDR3s include the opening cysteine and the closing phenylalanine or tryptophan. Each record gives: clone size, J gene, D gene, V gene, CDR3 protein, CDR3 DNA. A D gene is named only where the DNA matches it firmly. A row's size may be missing; if present it is once, few, many or a size class.

clone size: .; J gene: TRBJ2-4; D gene: .; V gene: TRBV18; CDR3 protein: CASSGQYSVLPVF; CDR3 DNA: .
clone size: .; J gene: TRBJ2-3; D gene: TRBD2; V gene: TRBV18; CDR3 protein: CASSLGPSGSNTQYF; CDR3 DNA: TGTGCCAGCTCACTGGGCCCTAGCGGGAGTAATACGCAGTATTTT
clone size: once; J gene: TRBJ1-2; D gene: TRBD1; V gene: TRBV15; CDR3 protein: CATGVGGNYGYTF; CDR3 DNA: TGTGCCACCGGTGTAGGGGGCAACTATGGCTACACCTTC
clone size: .; J gene: TRBJ1-2; D gene: .; V gene: TRBV30; CDR3 protein: CAWSLRRNGYTF; CDR3 DNA: TGTGCCTGGAGCTTGCGGCGAAATGGCTACACCTTC
clone size: .; J gene: TRBJ1-2; D gene: TRBD1; V gene: TRBV29-1; CDR3 protein: CSVRGGGPNGYTF; CDR3 DNA: TGCAGCGTACGAGGGGGCGGTCCTAATGGCTACACCTTC
clone size: .; J gene: TRBJ2-3; D gene: TRBD2; V gene: TRBV7-2; CDR3 protein: CASSLLAGVNPDTQYF; CDR3 DNA: TGTGCCAGCAGCTTATTAGCGGGAGTAAACCCAGATACGCAGTATTTT
clone size: .; J gene: TRBJ2-1; D gene: .; V gene: TRBV27; CDR3 protein: CASGLAGNEQFF; CDR3 DNA: TGTGCCAGCGGGCTAGCTGGGAATGAGCAGTTCTTC
clone size: once; J gene: TRBJ1-5; D gene: TRBD1; V gene: TRBV6-5; CDR3 protein: CASSYGTGNQPQHF; CDR3 DNA: TGTGCCAGCAGTTACGGGACAGGAAATCAGCCCCAGCATTTT
clone size: .; J gene: TRBJ2-3; D gene: TRBD2; V gene: TRBV25-1; CDR3 protein: CASSEGLVGPDTQYF; CDR3 DNA: TGTGCCAGCAGTGAAGGACTAGTGGGCCCAGATACGCAGTATTTT
clone size: .; J gene: TRBJ2-7; D gene: .; V gene: TRBV15; CDR3 protein: CATSRGSVHYEQYF; CDR3 DNA: TGTGCCACCAGCAGGGGGAGCGTCCACTACGAGCAGTACTTC
clone size: .; J gene: TRBJ2-1; D gene: TRBD2; V gene: TRBV9; CDR3 protein: CASSVGAMAGAGNEQFF; CDR3 DNA: TGTGCCAGCAGCGTAGGGGCCATGGCGGGAGCAGGCAATGAGCAGTTCTTC
clone size: .; J gene: TRBJ2-5; D gene: TRBD2; V gene: TRBV7-2; CDR3 protein: CASSYLAGVETQYF; CDR3 DNA: TGTGCCAGCAGCTATCTAGCGGGAGTGGAGACCCAGTACTTC
clone size: .; J gene: TRBJ2-1; D gene: .; V gene: TRBV3-1/TRBV3-2; CDR3 protein: CASKRGHNEQFF; CDR3 DNA: TGTGCCAGCAAAAGGGGCCACAATGAGCAGTTCTTC
clone size: .; J gene: TRBJ1-1; D gene: .; V gene: TRBV5-1; CDR3 protein: CASQAGNTEAFF; CDR3 DNA: TGCGCCAGCCAGGCCGGGAACACTGAAGCTTTCTTT
clone size: .; J gene: TRBJ1-5; D gene: .; V gene: TRBV7-2; CDR3 protein: CASSLEYRDNQPQHF; CDR3 DNA: TGTGCCAGCAGCTTAGAGTACAGGGACAATCAGCCCCAGCATTTT
clone size: .; J gene: TRBJ1-2; D gene: TRBD1; V gene: TRBV9; CDR3 protein: CASSAGQGARNGYTF; CDR3 DNA: TGTGCCAGCAGCGCGGGGCAGGGGGCGAGAAATGGCTACACCTTC
clone size: .; J gene: TRBJ2-3; D gene: TRBD2; V gene: TRBV5-4; CDR3 protein: CASSLPGLAGDTQYF; CDR3 DNA: TGTGCCAGCAGCTTGCCGGGACTAGCGGGAGACACGCAGTATTTT
clone size: once; J gene: TRBJ2-1; D gene: TRBD1; V gene: TRBV24-1; CDR3 protein: CATSERDRVWNEQFF; CDR3 DNA: TGTGCCACCAGTGAGCGGGACAGGGTTTGGAATGAGCAGTTCTTC
clone size: .; J gene: TRBJ2-5; D gene: TRBD2; V gene: TRBV9; CDR3 protein: CASSPRLAGGPETQYF; CDR3 DNA: TGTGCCAGCAGCCCCCGACTAGCGGGAGGGCCGGAGACCCAGTACTTC
clone size: .; J gene: TRBJ2-5; D gene: TRBD1; V gene: TRBV29-1; CDR3 protein: CSVSKTGGIGETQYF; CDR3 DNA: TGCAGCGTCTCTAAGACAGGGGGCATAGGAGAGACCCAGTACTTC
clone size: few; J gene: TRBJ2-1; D gene: .; V gene: TRBV6-5; CDR3 protein: CASSYLGRGQNNEQFF; CDR3 DNA: TGTGCCAGCAGTTACCTCGGTAGGGGTCAGAACAATGAGCAGTTCTTC
clone size: once; J gene: TRBJ2-7; D gene: TRBD1; V gene: TRBV28; CDR3 protein: CASSQGDRVYEQYF; CDR3 DNA: TGTGCCAGCAGCCAGGGGGACAGAGTCTACGAGCAGTACTTC
clone size: .; J gene: TRBJ2-7; D gene: TRBD1; V gene: TRBV4-1; CDR3 protein: CASSPPPGQGGREQYF; CDR3 DNA: TGCGCCAGCAGCCCGCCTCCGGGACAGGGAGGACGGGAGCAGTACTTC
clone size: .; J gene: TRBJ2-1; D gene: .; V gene: TRBV4-2; CDR3 protein: CASSQDPGLYEQFF; CDR3 DNA: TGTGCCAGCAGCCAAGATCCGGGTCTCTATGAGCAGTTCTTC
clone size: .; J gene: TRBJ2-2; D gene: TRBD2; V gene: TRBV19; CDR3 protein: CASSIDPGGNTGELFF; CDR3 DNA: TGTGCCAGTAGTATAGATCCGGGGGGTAACACCGGGGAGCTGTTTTTT
clone size: .; J gene: TRBJ2-7; D gene: .; V gene: TRBV11-3; CDR3 protein: CASSLEGWGTTSSYEQYF; CDR3 DNA: TGTGCCAGCAGCTTAGAGGGATGGGGGACAACGAGCTCCTACGAGCAGTACTTC
clone size: .; J gene: TRBJ2-7; D gene: .; V gene: TRBV5-1; CDR3 protein: CASSAVLYEQYF; CDR3 DNA: TGCGCCAGCAGCGCGGTATTATACGAGCAGTACTTC
clone size: .; J gene: TRBJ2-1; D gene: TRBD2; V gene: TRBV4-3; CDR3 protein: CASSRDLPGTSGSYNEQFF; CDR3 DNA: TGCGCCAGCAGCCGGGACCTCCCGGGTACTAGCGGCTCCTACAATGAGCAGTTCTTC
clone size: .; J gene: TRBJ2-2; D gene: TRBD2; V gene: TRBV19; CDR3 protein: CASSIIGLAGGQGTGELFF; CDR3 DNA: TGTGCCAGTAGTATAATCGGACTAGCGGGAGGGCAGGGCACCGGGGAGCTGTTTTTT
clone size: .; J gene: TRBJ2-7; D gene: TRBD1; V gene: TRBV13; CDR3 protein: CASTYRGGEQYF; CDR3 DNA: TGTGCCAGCACCTACAGGGGCGGCGAGCAGTACTTC
clone size: .; J gene: TRBJ2-5; D gene: TRBD2; V gene: TRBV3-1/TRBV3-2; CDR3 protein: CASSPRTSGRREETQYF; CDR3 DNA: TGTGCCAGCAGCCCGCGGACTAGCGGGAGGAGAGAGGAGACCCAGTACTTC
clone size: once; J gene: TRBJ1-1; D gene: .; V gene: TRBV6-4; CDR3 protein: CASSATQKVGQNTEAFF; CDR3 DNA: TGTGCCAGCAGTGCCACACAGAAGGTTGGCCAGAACACTGAAGCTTTCTTT
clone size: few; J gene: TRBJ2-2; D gene: TRBD2; V gene: TRBV10-1; CDR3 protein: CASSESSGGGTGELFF; CDR3 DNA: TGCGCCAGCAGTGAGTCCTCGGGAGGGGGCACCGGGGAGCTGTTTTTT
clone size: .; J gene: TRBJ2-3; D gene: TRBD1; V gene: TRBV7-2; CDR3 protein: CASSFRGLSTDTQYF; CDR3 DNA: TGTGCCAGCAGCTTCAGGGGGCTCAGCACAGATACGCAGTATTTT
clone size: .; J gene: TRBJ1-5; D gene: .; V gene: TRBV19; CDR3 protein: CASSTGTRRLLNQPQHF; CDR3 DNA: TGTGCCAGTAGTACCGGGACAAGGCGATTACTCAATCAGCCCCAGCATTTT
clone size: once; J gene: TRBJ2-7; D gene: TRBD1; V gene: TRBV6-2/TRBV6-3; CDR3 protein: CASSTGTGLYEQYF; CDR3 DNA: TGTGCCAGCAGTACCGGGACAGGGTTATACGAGCAGTACTTC
clone size: once; J gene: TRBJ1-1; D gene: .; V gene: TRBV3-1/TRBV3-2; CDR3 protein: CASSQDQGMHTEAFF; CDR3 DNA: TGTGCCAGCAGCCAAGATCAGGGGATGCACACTGAAGCTTTCTTT
clone size: .; J gene: TRBJ2-1; D gene: .; V gene: TRBV4-2; CDR3 protein: CASSRLGGATNEQFF; CDR3 DNA: TGTGCCAGCAGCCGCCTGGGGGGGGCTACCAATGAGCAGTTCTTC
clone size: .; J gene: TRBJ1-1; D gene: .; V gene: TRBV20-1; CDR3 protein: CSALPVGAFF; CDR3 DNA: TGCAGTGCTTTGCCTGTCGGAGCTTTCTTT
clone size: .; J gene: TRBJ2-3; D gene: TRBD2; V gene: TRBV4-1; CDR3 protein: CASSQDYAGAQDTQYF; CDR3 DNA: TGCGCCAGCAGCCAAGATTACGCGGGAGCCCAGGATACGCAGTATTTT
clone size: .; J gene: TRBJ2-1; D gene: TRBD1; V gene: TRBV10-1; CDR3 protein: CASSLDRGAYNEQFF; CDR3 DNA: TGCGCCAGCAGTCTTGACAGGGGTGCCTACAATGAGCAGTTCTTC
clone size: .; J gene: TRBJ1-1; D gene: .; V gene: TRBV6-5; CDR3 protein: CASIRRVGTEAFF; CDR3 DNA: TGTGCCAGCATTCGCAGGGTTGGCACTGAAGCTTTCTTT